Listed below are T cell receptor beta chains from one sample, sequenced in a study of beta chain features in type 1 diabetes. Produced via immunoSEQ multiplex PCR; TCRdb's table is partial and in-frame only. The sample contains around 120,000 clones, 15% to 20% of which appear only once. Sequencing was carried out using central memory CD4+ T cells from blood. The receptors shown here come from a man between 18 and 35 years old with type 1 diabetes. The CDR3 runs from the conserved cysteine through the conserved F or W. Each record gives: CDR3 protein, CDR3 DNA, D gene, clone size, J gene, V gene. D genes are given only for firm matches. Clone sizes are given selectively: once, few, many, or a class where the clone is expanded.

CDR3aa: CSVEDWSRGGYTF; CDR3nt: TGCAGCGTTGAAGATTGGTCCAGGGGCGGCTACACCTTC; d_gene: -; abundance: -; j_gene: TRBJ1-2; v_gene: TRBV29-1
CDR3aa: CASSSQGTGGGQYF; CDR3nt: TGTGCCAGCAGCTCCCAGGGTACGGGAGGGGGCCAGTACTTC; d_gene: TRBD2; abundance: -; j_gene: TRBJ2-5; v_gene: TRBV6-5
CDR3aa: CASSYEGGRNTEAFF; CDR3nt: TGTGCCAGCAGTTATGAGGGTGGGCGGAACACTGAAGCTTTCTTT; d_gene: -; abundance: -; j_gene: TRBJ1-1; v_gene: TRBV28
CDR3aa: CASSPGQNYGYTF; CDR3nt: TGTGCCAGCAGCCCGGGACAGAACTATGGCTACACCTTC; d_gene: TRBD1; abundance: -; j_gene: TRBJ1-2; v_gene: TRBV7-9
CDR3aa: CASSLGAPGQGDQPQHF; CDR3nt: TGTGCCAGCAGCTTAGGGGCTCCGGGACAGGGGGATCAGCCCCAGCATTTT; d_gene: TRBD1; abundance: -; j_gene: TRBJ1-5; v_gene: TRBV13
CDR3aa: CASKLAGGDEQFF; CDR3nt: TGTGCCAGCAAACTAGCGGGAGGTGATGAGCAGTTCTTC; d_gene: TRBD2; abundance: many; j_gene: TRBJ2-1; v_gene: TRBV7-2
CDR3aa: CASSLDGGARHEQFF; CDR3nt: TGTGCCAGCAGCTTAGATGGCGGGGCCCGGCATGAGCAGTTCTTC; d_gene: -; abundance: many; j_gene: TRBJ2-1; v_gene: TRBV7-2
CDR3aa: CASSPQGRHNEQFF; CDR3nt: TGTGCCAGCAGCCCACAGGGGAGACACAATGAGCAGTTCTTC; d_gene: TRBD1; abundance: many; j_gene: TRBJ2-1; v_gene: TRBV5-4
CDR3aa: CASSFLGSDTQYF; CDR3nt: TGTGCCAGCAGCTTTCTCGGGTCCGATACGCAGTATTTT; d_gene: -; abundance: few; j_gene: TRBJ2-3; v_gene: TRBV7-9
CDR3aa: CASFLTDTDTQYF; CDR3nt: TGTGCCAGCTTCCTGACAGACACAGATACGCAGTATTTT; d_gene: -; abundance: few; j_gene: TRBJ2-3; v_gene: TRBV6-1
CDR3aa: CASSATGSSNEKLFF; CDR3nt: TGTGCCAGCAGTGCAACAGGGAGCAGTAATGAAAAACTGTTTTTT; d_gene: -; abundance: -; j_gene: TRBJ1-4; v_gene: TRBV6-1
CDR3aa: CSVEGGAQETQYF; CDR3nt: TGCAGCGTTGAGGGCGGGGCGCAAGAGACCCAGTACTTC; d_gene: -; abundance: -; j_gene: TRBJ2-5; v_gene: TRBV29-1
CDR3aa: CASSQNGGAAFEAFF; CDR3nt: TGCGCCAGCAGCCAAAACGGGGGGGCTGCTTTCGAAGCTTTCTTT; d_gene: -; abundance: -; j_gene: TRBJ1-1; v_gene: TRBV4-3
CDR3aa: CASSFRGWETQYF; CDR3nt: TGTGCCAGCAGCTTTAGGGGTTGGGAGACCCAGTACTTC; d_gene: -; abundance: -; j_gene: TRBJ2-5; v_gene: TRBV7-9
CDR3aa: CSGLLYYSTDTQYF; CDR3nt: TGCAGCGGCTTACTATATTATAGCACAGATACGCAGTATTTT; d_gene: -; abundance: few; j_gene: TRBJ2-3; v_gene: TRBV29-1
CDR3aa: CASSLVPGQGTETQYF; CDR3nt: TGTGCTAGCAGCTTAGTCCCGGGACAGGGGACGGAGACCCAGTACTTC; d_gene: TRBD1; abundance: once; j_gene: TRBJ2-5; v_gene: TRBV7-7
CDR3aa: CASSQDWAGGNGYTF; CDR3nt: TGCGCCAGCAGCCAAGATTGGGCAGGGGGCAATGGCTACACCTTC; d_gene: TRBD1; abundance: -; j_gene: TRBJ1-2; v_gene: TRBV4-3
CDR3aa: CASSLSGTSGETQYF; CDR3nt: TGTGCCAGCAGCTTATCGGGGACTAGCGGGGAGACCCAGTACTTC; d_gene: TRBD2; abundance: few; j_gene: TRBJ2-5; v_gene: TRBV7-2
CDR3aa: CASSPQTGGLGEQFF; CDR3nt: TGTGCCAGCAGCCCCCAGACAGGGGGCCTGGGTGAGCAGTTCTTC; d_gene: TRBD1; abundance: few; j_gene: TRBJ2-1; v_gene: TRBV2
CDR3aa: CASSLAEGGYYGYTF; CDR3nt: TGCGCCAGCAGCTTGGCCGAGGGTGGGTACTATGGCTACACCTTC; d_gene: -; abundance: -; j_gene: TRBJ1-2; v_gene: TRBV5-1
CDR3aa: CASSFPSGGYNEQFF; CDR3nt: TGTGCCAGCAGCTTCCCTAGCGGGGGATACAATGAGCAGTTCTTC; d_gene: TRBD2; abundance: few; j_gene: TRBJ2-1; v_gene: TRBV5-4
CDR3aa: CASSLVGGIDEKLFF; CDR3nt: TGCGCCAGCAGCTTGGTAGGGGGTATCGATGAAAAACTGTTTTTT; d_gene: -; abundance: few; j_gene: TRBJ1-4; v_gene: TRBV5-1
CDR3aa: CASSVYGKYEQYF; CDR3nt: TGCGCCAGCAGTGTCTACGGGAAGTACGAGCAGTACTTC; d_gene: -; abundance: -; j_gene: TRBJ2-7; v_gene: TRBV10-2
CDR3aa: CASSYSGGANTEAFF; CDR3nt: TGTGCCAGCAGTTACTCAGGGGGAGCGAACACTGAAGCTTTCTTT; d_gene: -; abundance: -; j_gene: TRBJ1-1; v_gene: TRBV6-6
CDR3aa: CASSIDRQNTEAFF; CDR3nt: TGTGCCAGTAGTATAGATCGGCAGAACACTGAAGCTTTCTTT; d_gene: -; abundance: -; j_gene: TRBJ1-1; v_gene: TRBV19
CDR3aa: CASSIRTGWNTEAFF; CDR3nt: TGTGCCAGCAGCATCCGGACAGGCTGGAACACTGAAGCTTTCTTT; d_gene: TRBD1; abundance: few; j_gene: TRBJ1-1; v_gene: TRBV5-6
CDR3aa: CASSVAGTGYEQYF; CDR3nt: TGTGCCAGCAGCGTAGCTGGGACAGGTTACGAGCAGTACTTC; d_gene: TRBD1; abundance: few; j_gene: TRBJ2-7; v_gene: TRBV9